This T cell receptor (beta chain) was found in a study of T cell changes during pregnancy in multiple sclerosis. Repertoires were generated with immunoSEQ multiplex PCR, while TCRdb's copy carries only in-frame clones and drops some. The sample yields 73,000 or so clones, about 89% seen once. Germline V CDR1 and CDR2: SNHLY, FYNNEI. This CDR3 contains 15 residues. The ends were cut back, 4 bases at V and 1 base at J, with 13 bases in the middle. The clonotype originates from a female donor with multiple sclerosis, enrolled in a pregnancy study. The sequenced sample was peripheral blood, obtained in the second trimester of pregnancy. This chain uses TRBV2 with TRBJ1-1; D is perhaps TRBD1 (6 bases). The CDR3 bases are TGTGCCAGCAGTGGTCAGGAGACAGGGAACACTGAAGCTTTCTTT. Translation: CASSGQETGNTEAFF.